This T cell receptor (beta chain) is drawn from a study of OX40 agonist ivuxolimab in advanced cancers. Study overall: Eligibility admitted prior anti-PD-1, anti-PD-L1 or anti-CTLA-4 therapy; 40% to 50% had some.

Remarks on this clone: Antigen unknown.

Profiled with immunoSEQ multiplex PCR; TCRdb holds only in-frame clones, not every one. The sample lists over 55,000 clones, around 90% occurring once. Points from the study as a whole: Both blood CD4+ and CD8+ T cells showed clonal growth by week 6 at 0.1 to 3.0 mg/kg. Researchers did not determine the expanded peripheral T cells' antigen specificity. Relative to CD4+ cells, CD8+ T cells on average had more expanded clones.

The junction had 2 bases not matched to a gene; V was cut back by 3 bases and J by 5 bases. This CDR3 contains 14 residues. In germline, CDR1 is SGHTA, CDR2 FQGTGA. J is TRBJ2-1 and V is TRBV7-3, with 9 bases identical to TRBD2. The sample consisted of CD4+ or CD8+ T cells sorted from blood, taken in a trial of the OX40 agonist ivuxolimab. The TCR comes from an adult with an advanced solid tumor such as melanoma, head and neck, liver or kidney cancer. The CDR3 region has the DNA TGTGCCAGCAGCTTCGTAGCGGGAGACAATGAGCAGTTCTTC. This sequence encodes CASSFVAGDNEQFF. Combining the CDR3 with reference TRBV7-3 and TRBJ2-1 gives the whole variable domain GAGVSQTPSNKVTEKGKYVELRCDPISGHTALYWYRQSLGQGPEFLIYFQGTGAADDSGLPNDRFFAVRPEGSVSTLKIQRTERGDSAVYLCASSFVAGDNEQFFGPGTRLTVL.